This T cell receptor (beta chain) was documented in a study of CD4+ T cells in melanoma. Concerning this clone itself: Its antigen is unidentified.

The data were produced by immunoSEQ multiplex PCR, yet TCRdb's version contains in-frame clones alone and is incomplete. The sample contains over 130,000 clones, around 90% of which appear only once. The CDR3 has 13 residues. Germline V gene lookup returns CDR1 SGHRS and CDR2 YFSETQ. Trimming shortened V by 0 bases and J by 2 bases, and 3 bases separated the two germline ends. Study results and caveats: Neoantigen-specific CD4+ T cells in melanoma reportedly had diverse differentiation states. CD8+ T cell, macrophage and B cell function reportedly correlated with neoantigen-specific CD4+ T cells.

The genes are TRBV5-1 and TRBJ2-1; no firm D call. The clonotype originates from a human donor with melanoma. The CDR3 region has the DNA TGCGCCAGCAGCTTGGCTACCTACAATGAGCAGTTCTTC. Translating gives CASSLATYNEQFF.